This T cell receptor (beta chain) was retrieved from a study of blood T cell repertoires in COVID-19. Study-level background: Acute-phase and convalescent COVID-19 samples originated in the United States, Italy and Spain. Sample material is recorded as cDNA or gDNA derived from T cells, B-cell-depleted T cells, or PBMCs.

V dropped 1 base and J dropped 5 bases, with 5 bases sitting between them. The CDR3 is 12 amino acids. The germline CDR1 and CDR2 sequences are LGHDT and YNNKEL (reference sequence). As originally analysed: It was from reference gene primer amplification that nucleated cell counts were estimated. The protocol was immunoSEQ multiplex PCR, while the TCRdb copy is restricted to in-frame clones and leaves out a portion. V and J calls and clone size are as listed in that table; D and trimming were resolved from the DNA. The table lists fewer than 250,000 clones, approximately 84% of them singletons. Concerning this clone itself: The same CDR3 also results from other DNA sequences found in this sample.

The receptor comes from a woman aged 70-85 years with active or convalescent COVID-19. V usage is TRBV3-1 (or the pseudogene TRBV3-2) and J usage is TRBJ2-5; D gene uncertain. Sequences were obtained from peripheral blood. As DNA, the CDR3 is TGTGCCAGCAGCCAAGTACGGGAGACCCAGTACTTC. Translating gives CASSQVRETQYF.